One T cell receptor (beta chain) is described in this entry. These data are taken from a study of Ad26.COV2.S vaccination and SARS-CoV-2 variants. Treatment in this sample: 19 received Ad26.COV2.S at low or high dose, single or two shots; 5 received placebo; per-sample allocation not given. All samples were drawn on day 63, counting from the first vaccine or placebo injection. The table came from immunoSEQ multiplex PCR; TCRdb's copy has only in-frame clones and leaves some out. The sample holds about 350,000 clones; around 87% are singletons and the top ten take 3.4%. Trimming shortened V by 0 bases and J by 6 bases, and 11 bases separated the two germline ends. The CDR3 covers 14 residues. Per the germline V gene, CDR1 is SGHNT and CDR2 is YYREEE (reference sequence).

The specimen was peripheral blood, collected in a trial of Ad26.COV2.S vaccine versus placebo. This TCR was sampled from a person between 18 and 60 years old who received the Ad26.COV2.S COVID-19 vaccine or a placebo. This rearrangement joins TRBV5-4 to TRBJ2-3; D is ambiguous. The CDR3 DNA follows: TGTGCCAGCAGCTTGGAGATAGGCAGGGATACGCAGTATTTT. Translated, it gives CASSLEIGRDTQYF.